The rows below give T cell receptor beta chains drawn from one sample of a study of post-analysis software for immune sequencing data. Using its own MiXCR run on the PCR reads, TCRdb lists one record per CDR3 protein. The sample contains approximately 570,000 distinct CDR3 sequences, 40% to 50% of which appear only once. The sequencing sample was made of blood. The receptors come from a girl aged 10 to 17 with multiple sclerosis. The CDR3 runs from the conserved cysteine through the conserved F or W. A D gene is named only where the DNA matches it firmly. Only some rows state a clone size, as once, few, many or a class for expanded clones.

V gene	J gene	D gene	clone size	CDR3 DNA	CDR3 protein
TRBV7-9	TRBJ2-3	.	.	TGTGCCAGCACCCTATCGCCTTGGGGCACAGATACGCAGTATTTT	CASTLSPWGTDTQYF
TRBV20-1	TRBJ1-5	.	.	TGCAGTGCTAGAGCCCCCACCTTGGGCAATCAGCCCCAGCATTTT	CSARAPTLGNQPQHF
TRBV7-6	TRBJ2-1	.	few	TGTGCCAGCAGCCCTCGTAAGGGGAAGAGCTCCTACGAGCAGTTCTTC	CASSPRKGKSSYEQFF
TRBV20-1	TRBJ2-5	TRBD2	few	TGCAGTGCTAGTAGGCTAGCGGGGGGTCCCTCCTACAATGAGCAGTACTTC	CSASRLAGGPSYNEQYF
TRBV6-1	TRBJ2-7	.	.	TGTGCCAGCAGTGACGGACAGTGGGGCTCCTACGAGCAGTACTTC	CASSDGQWGSYEQYF
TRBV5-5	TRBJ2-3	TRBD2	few	TGTGCCAGCAGCTTGGAGGGCGGGGGGTCCACAGATACGCAGTATTTT	CASSLEGGGSTDTQYF
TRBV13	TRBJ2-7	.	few	TGTGCCAGCAGCACCCTCCTGACTATCGGCGAGCAGTACTTC	CASSTLLTIGEQYF
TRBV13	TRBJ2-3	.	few	TGTGCCAGCACCAGACCAGCGTCTAGCACAGATACGCAGTATTTT	CASTRPASSTDTQYF
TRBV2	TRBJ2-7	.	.	TGTGCCAGCAGTGAGATGCCAGGGGGGTACGAGCAGTACTTC	CASSEMPGGYEQYF
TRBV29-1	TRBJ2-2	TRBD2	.	TGCAGCGTTGGTCTAGCGGGATACACCGGGGAGCTGTTTTTT	CSVGLAGYTGELFF
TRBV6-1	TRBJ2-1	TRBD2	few	TGTGCCAGCAGTGGGCAAGCGGGAGTTTTGGATGAGCAGTTCTTC	CASSGQAGVLDEQFF
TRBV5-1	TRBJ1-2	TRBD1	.	TGCGCCAGCAGGGCCGGGACAGGGCTGGATGGCTACACCTTC	CASRAGTGLDGYTF
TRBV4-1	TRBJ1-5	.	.	TGCGCCAGCAGCCAAGATAACGGCAATCAGCCCCAGCATTTT	CASSQDNGNQPQHF
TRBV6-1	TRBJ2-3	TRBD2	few	TGTGCCAGCAGTGCGACTAGCGGGGGGGCAGATACGCAGTATTTT	CASSATSGGADTQYF
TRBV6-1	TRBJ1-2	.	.	TGTGCCAGCAGTGAATGGCAGGACTATGGCTACACCTTC	CASSEWQDYGYTF
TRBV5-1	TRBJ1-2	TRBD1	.	TGCGCCAGCAGCTGGACCGGGACAGGGGTTGCTAACTATGGCTACACCTTC	CASSWTGTGVANYGYTF
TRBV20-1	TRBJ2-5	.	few	TGCAGTGTCCGCGCCGGTGAGACCCAGTACTTC	CSVRAGETQYF
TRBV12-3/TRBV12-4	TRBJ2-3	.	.	TGTGCCAGCAGTCCCCTAGCGCGGGATACGCAGTATTTT	CASSPLARDTQYF
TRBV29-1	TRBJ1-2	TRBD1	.	TGCAGCGACAGACGGGACAGCTCCTATGGCTACACCTTC	CSDRRDSSYGYTF
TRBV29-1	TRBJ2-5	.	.	TGCAGCGTCCTCGATCTGGGAGAGACCCAGTACTTC	CSVLDLGETQYF
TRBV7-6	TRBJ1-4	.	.	TGTGCCAGCAGCTTATATGCGACAGGTGAAAAACGGTTTTTT	CASSLYATGEKRFF
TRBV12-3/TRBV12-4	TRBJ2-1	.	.	TGTGCCAGCAGAGTGGGTTGGGGCAATGAGCAGTTCTTC	CASRVGWGNEQFF
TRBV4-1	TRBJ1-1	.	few	TGCGCCAGCAGCCAGGGGAGGTACACTGAAGCTTTCTTT	CASSQGRYTEAFF
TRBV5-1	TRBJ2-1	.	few	TGCGCCAGCAGCCCCACGGGAGCGGGTTTTGACAATGAGCAGTTCTTC	CASSPTGAGFDNEQFF
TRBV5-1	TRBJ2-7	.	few	TGCGCCAGCAGCGCCGGAAAATACGAGCAGTACTTC	CASSAGKYEQYF
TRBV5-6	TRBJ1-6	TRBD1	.	TGTGCCAGCAGCGGCGGACAGGCTAATTCACCCCTCCACTTT	CASSGGQANSPLHF
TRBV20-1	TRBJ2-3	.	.	TGCAGTGCTGGGGGGGCAGGGGCCACAGATACGCAGTATTTT	CSAGGAGATDTQYF
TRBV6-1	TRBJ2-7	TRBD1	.	TGTGCCACAGGGACAGGGAGCTCCTACGAGCAGTACTTC	CATGTGSSYEQYF
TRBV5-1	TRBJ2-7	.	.	TGCGCCAGCAGCTTGGGTCGGGTCGGCGAGCAGTACTTC	CASSLGRVGEQYF
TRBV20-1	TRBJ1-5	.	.	TGCAGGTCCGTGACAGTCTACGGGAGGCAGCCCCAGCATTTT	CRSVTVYGRQPQHF
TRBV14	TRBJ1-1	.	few	TGTGCCAGCAGCCAAGGCGGGGGGTGGGGCACTGAAGCTTTCTTT	CASSQGGGWGTEAFF
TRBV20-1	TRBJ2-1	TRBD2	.	TGCAGTGCCCTTGCATTTGCTAGCGGGAGTAATGAGCAGTTCTTC	CSALAFASGSNEQFF
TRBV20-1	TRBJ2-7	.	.	TGCAGTGCCTCGGGTGGGGTAGGCATCGAGCAGTACTTC	CSASGGVGIEQYF
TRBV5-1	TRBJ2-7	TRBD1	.	TGCGCCAGCAGCTTGGACGGTGAGACAGGGGTGTACGAGCAGTACTTC	CASSLDGETGVYEQYF
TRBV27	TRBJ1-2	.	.	TGTGCCAGCAAAATTCAGGGTCCGGGTGGCTACACCTTC	CASKIQGPGGYTF
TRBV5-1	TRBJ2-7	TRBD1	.	TGCGCCAGCAGCTTGCAAACCGGGACAGTATACGAGCAGTACTTC	CASSLQTGTVYEQYF
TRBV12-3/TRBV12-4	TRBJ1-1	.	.	TGTGCCAGCAGTTCCCGGGGATTTTGTGGCTGCCCAAGGTTGGACACTGAAGCTTTCTTT	CASSSRGFCGCPRLDTEAFF
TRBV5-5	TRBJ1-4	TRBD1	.	TGTGCCAGCAGCCCCTTGGGGACAGGGGGTGAAAAACTGTTTTTT	CASSPLGTGGEKLFF
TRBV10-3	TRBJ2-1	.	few	TGTGCCATCGCCCTCGTTACCAATGAGCAGTTCTTC	CAIALVTNEQFF
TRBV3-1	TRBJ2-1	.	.	TGTGCCAGCAGCCAAGAGTATCGGCGGGATGAGCAGTTCTTC	CASSQEYRRDEQFF
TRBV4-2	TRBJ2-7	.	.	TGTGCCAGCAGCCAAGGGATGGGCTCCTACGAGCAGTACTTC	CASSQGMGSYEQYF
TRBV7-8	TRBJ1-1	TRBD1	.	TGTGCCAGCAGCTTAAAGGGGGCGAACACTGAAGCTTTCTTT	CASSLKGANTEAFF
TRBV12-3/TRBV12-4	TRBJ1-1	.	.	TGTGCCAGCAGGATCGAAAGACTTGCCACTGAAGCTTTCTTT	CASRIERLATEAFF
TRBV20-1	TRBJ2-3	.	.	TGCAGTGCCACTGAGGCTGCCTCTAGCACAGATACGCAGTATTTT	CSATEAASSTDTQYF
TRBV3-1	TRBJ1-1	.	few	TGTGCCAGCAGCCAAAGGTCTGGCAGTAACACTGAAGCTTTCTTT	CASSQRSGSNTEAFF
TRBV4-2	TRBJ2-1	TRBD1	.	TGTGCCAGCAGCCAAGATACGGGGACAGGTTACAATGAGCAGTTCTTC	CASSQDTGTGYNEQFF
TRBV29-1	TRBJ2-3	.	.	TGCAGCGTTTCTCCAGGGACTAGCACAGATACGCAGTATTTT	CSVSPGTSTDTQYF
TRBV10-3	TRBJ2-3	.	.	TGTGCCATCAGTGACCGGGACGGTTACACAGATACGCAGTATTTT	CAISDRDGYTDTQYF
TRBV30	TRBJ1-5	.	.	TGTGTCTGGAGGAGGAGTGGGGGGGTTTTTAATCAGCCCCAGCATTTT	CVWRRSGGVFNQPQHF
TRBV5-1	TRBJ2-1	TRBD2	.	TGCGCCAGCAGCTTGAAGCGGGATAGCTCCTACAATGAGCAGTTCTTC	CASSLKRDSSYNEQFF
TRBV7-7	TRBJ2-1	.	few	TGTGCTAGCAGCGAGGTGGGGGGTGAGCAGTTCTTC	CASSEVGGEQFF
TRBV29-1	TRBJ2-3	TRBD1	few	TGCAGCGCAGCCGGGACAGGGATCACAGATACGCAGTATTTT	CSAAGTGITDTQYF
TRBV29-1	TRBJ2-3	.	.	TGCAGCGTCCCCCAGACAGGTACGGGGACAGATACGCAGTATTTT	CSVPQTGTGTDTQYF
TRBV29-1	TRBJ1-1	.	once	TGCAGCGTTGAAGATCTTTGGACTGGAGCTTTCTTT	CSVEDLWTGAFF
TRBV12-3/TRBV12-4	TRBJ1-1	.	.	TGTGCCAGCAGTTTCCATGGGGGCTACACTGAAGCTTTCTTT	CASSFHGGYTEAFF
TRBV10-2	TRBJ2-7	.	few	TGCGCCAGCAGTGGTACAGGGAACGAGCAGTACTTC	CASSGTGNEQYF